These T cell receptor beta chains were read from a single sample in a study of CD8+ T cells in alopecia areata. TCRdb's copy holds only in-frame clones and misses some; the assay was immunoSEQ multiplex PCR. Of fewer than 250,000 clones in the sample, more than 30% are singletons; the top ten hold roughly 0.5%. The sample here was CD4+ T cells sorted from blood, taken at approximately week 31, from a patient treated with tofacitinib. These receptors came from a human donor with alopecia areata. Each CDR3 is given with its conserved first and last residue. The D gene is left open where the match is weak. Clone size, where shown, is once, few, many, or a class for clones that have expanded.

cdr3_length: 11; v_call: TRBV29-1; j_call: TRBJ2-7; clone_size: few; d_call: TRBD1; cdr3_aa: CSVSGTAEQYF; cdr3_nt: TGCAGCGTGTCCGGGACAGCCGAGCAGTACTTC
cdr3_length: 13; v_call: TRBV6-1; j_call: TRBJ1-2; clone_size: -; d_call: -; cdr3_aa: CASSPDGMGGYTF; cdr3_nt: TGTGCCAGCAGTCCGGACGGAATGGGAGGCTACACCTTC
cdr3_length: 15; v_call: TRBV30; j_call: TRBJ2-7; clone_size: few; d_call: -; cdr3_aa: CAWRGSGLPTYEQYF; cdr3_nt: TGTGCCTGGAGGGGATCGGGACTTCCTACCTACGAGCAGTACTTC
cdr3_length: 13; v_call: TRBV7-2; j_call: TRBJ2-7; clone_size: -; d_call: TRBD1; cdr3_aa: CASSDRARYEQYF; cdr3_nt: TGTGCCAGCAGCGACAGGGCCCGCTACGAGCAGTACTTC
cdr3_length: 15; v_call: TRBV27; j_call: TRBJ1-5; clone_size: -; d_call: TRBD1; cdr3_aa: CASSSDRGRNQPQHF; cdr3_nt: TGTGCCAGCAGTTCGGACAGGGGGCGTAATCAGCCCCAGCATTTT
cdr3_length: 13; v_call: TRBV30; j_call: TRBJ1-4; clone_size: -; d_call: -; cdr3_aa: CAWSGGTNEKLFF; cdr3_nt: TGTGCCTGGAGTGGGGGAACTAATGAAAAACTGTTTTTT
cdr3_length: 15; v_call: TRBV2; j_call: TRBJ1-3; clone_size: few; d_call: TRBD1; cdr3_aa: CASKGQTFRGNTIYF; cdr3_nt: TGTGCCAGCAAGGGACAGACATTCCGGGGGAACACCATATATTTT
cdr3_length: 12; v_call: TRBV30; j_call: TRBJ2-7; clone_size: few; d_call: TRBD2; cdr3_aa: CAWTSGNYEQYF; cdr3_nt: TGTGCCTGGACTAGCGGGAACTACGAGCAGTACTTC
cdr3_length: 14; v_call: TRBV7-8; j_call: TRBJ2-7; clone_size: once; d_call: -; cdr3_aa: CASSLVGSSYEQYF; cdr3_nt: TGTGCCAGCAGCTTAGTCGGGTCCTCCTACGAGCAGTACTTC
cdr3_length: 16; v_call: TRBV7-8; j_call: TRBJ1-5; clone_size: -; d_call: -; cdr3_aa: CASSLVVRVGNQPQHF; cdr3_nt: TGTGCCAGCAGCTTAGTGGTCAGGGTAGGCAATCAGCCCCAGCATTTT
cdr3_length: 12; v_call: TRBV30; j_call: TRBJ1-2; clone_size: few; d_call: -; cdr3_aa: CAWSANNYGYTF; cdr3_nt: TGTGCCTGGAGTGCAAATAACTATGGCTACACCTTC
cdr3_length: 16; v_call: TRBV4-1; j_call: TRBJ1-4; clone_size: -; d_call: -; cdr3_aa: CASSQGQMETNEKLFF; cdr3_nt: TGCGCCAGCAGCCAAGGACAGATGGAAACTAATGAAAAACTGTTTTTT
cdr3_length: 13; v_call: TRBV30; j_call: TRBJ1-1; clone_size: -; d_call: -; cdr3_aa: CAWEKQGNTEAFF; cdr3_nt: TGTGCCTGGGAAAAACAGGGGAACACTGAAGCTTTCTTT
cdr3_length: 14; v_call: TRBV5-1; j_call: TRBJ2-7; clone_size: few; d_call: TRBD1; cdr3_aa: CASSSGQTTYEQYF; cdr3_nt: TGCGCCAGCAGCTCGGGACAGACCACCTACGAGCAGTACTTC
cdr3_length: 15; v_call: TRBV5-4; j_call: TRBJ2-2; clone_size: -; d_call: -; cdr3_aa: CASSTFAGGEGELFF; cdr3_nt: TGTGCCAGCAGCACTTTTGCCGGGGGCGAGGGGGAGCTGTTTTTT
cdr3_length: 14; v_call: TRBV29-1; j_call: TRBJ1-4; clone_size: few; d_call: TRBD1; cdr3_aa: CSVGDRRTNEKLFF; cdr3_nt: TGCAGCGTTGGGGACAGGAGAACTAATGAAAAACTGTTTTTT
cdr3_length: 13; v_call: TRBV29-1; j_call: TRBJ1-1; clone_size: -; d_call: -; cdr3_aa: CSVKPGLNTEAFF; cdr3_nt: TGCAGCGTTAAACCGGGATTGAACACTGAAGCTTTCTTT
cdr3_length: 10; v_call: TRBV20-1; j_call: TRBJ2-3; clone_size: -; d_call: -; cdr3_aa: CSATAYTQYF; cdr3_nt: TGCAGTGCTACAGCGTATACGCAGTATTTT
cdr3_length: 14; v_call: TRBV29-1; j_call: TRBJ1-4; clone_size: -; d_call: TRBD1; cdr3_aa: CSVELGQGNEKLFF; cdr3_nt: TGCAGCGTTGAACTGGGACAGGGTAATGAAAAACTGTTTTTT
cdr3_length: 11; v_call: TRBV6-5; j_call: TRBJ2-7; clone_size: few; d_call: -; cdr3_aa: CASTLRYEQYF; cdr3_nt: TGTGCCAGCACCTTAAGATACGAGCAGTACTTC
cdr3_length: 14; v_call: TRBV9; j_call: TRBJ1-4; clone_size: -; d_call: TRBD1; cdr3_aa: CASSSGTGEGKLFF; cdr3_nt: TGTGCCAGCAGCTCGGGGACAGGGGAGGGGAAACTGTTTTTT
cdr3_length: 17; v_call: TRBV5-6; j_call: TRBJ2-7; clone_size: -; d_call: -; cdr3_aa: CASSLPADRTLSYEQYF; cdr3_nt: TGTGCCAGCAGCTTGCCCGCGGATCGGACACTCTCCTACGAGCAGTACTTC
cdr3_length: 16; v_call: TRBV5-5; j_call: TRBJ1-5; clone_size: many; d_call: -; cdr3_aa: CASSLDGTVSNQPQHF; cdr3_nt: TGTGCCAGCAGCTTGGACGGGACGGTTAGCAATCAGCCCCAGCATTTT
cdr3_length: 14; v_call: TRBV6-1; j_call: TRBJ2-1; clone_size: -; d_call: TRBD2; cdr3_aa: CASYTTSGGYEQFF; cdr3_nt: TGTGCCAGCTACACGACTAGCGGGGGATATGAGCAGTTCTTC
cdr3_length: 16; v_call: TRBV27; j_call: TRBJ1-6; clone_size: -; d_call: TRBD1; cdr3_aa: CASSLLGQGPLGPLHF; cdr3_nt: TGTGCCAGCAGTTTACTTGGACAGGGGCCCTTGGGTCCCCTCCACTTT
cdr3_length: 16; v_call: TRBV5-1; j_call: TRBJ2-2; clone_size: -; d_call: -; cdr3_aa: CASSLASGSGTGELFF; cdr3_nt: TGCGCCAGCAGCTTGGCATCGGGTTCGGGCACCGGGGAGCTGTTTTTT
cdr3_length: 13; v_call: TRBV28; j_call: TRBJ2-7; clone_size: -; d_call: TRBD1; cdr3_aa: CASTPGGAYEQYF; cdr3_nt: TGTGCCAGCACCCCAGGGGGTGCCTACGAGCAGTACTTC
cdr3_length: 15; v_call: TRBV6-6; j_call: TRBJ2-7; clone_size: few; d_call: -; cdr3_aa: CASRPTGIGSYEQYF; cdr3_nt: TGTGCCAGCAGACCAACAGGGATAGGGTCCTACGAGCAGTACTTC
cdr3_length: 15; v_call: TRBV5-6; j_call: TRBJ2-2; clone_size: -; d_call: -; cdr3_aa: CASSLVGGNTGELFF; cdr3_nt: TGTGCCAGCAGCTTGGTCGGGGGTAACACCGGGGAGCTGTTTTTT
cdr3_length: 14; v_call: TRBV7-3; j_call: TRBJ2-3; clone_size: few; d_call: -; cdr3_aa: CASSLTHSSDTQYF; cdr3_nt: TGTGCCAGCAGCTTAACGCACTCCTCAGATACGCAGTATTTT
cdr3_length: 13; v_call: TRBV7-3; j_call: TRBJ1-1; clone_size: few; d_call: -; cdr3_aa: CASSPAMNTEAFF; cdr3_nt: TGTGCCAGCAGCCCAGCGATGAACACTGAAGCTTTCTTT
cdr3_length: 17; v_call: TRBV23-1; j_call: TRBJ2-7; clone_size: few; d_call: TRBD2; cdr3_aa: CANPGLAGGLNSYEQYF; cdr3_nt: TGCGCCAACCCGGGACTAGCGGGAGGTCTGAACTCCTACGAGCAGTACTTC
cdr3_length: 13; v_call: TRBV5-4; j_call: TRBJ1-4; clone_size: -; d_call: -; cdr3_aa: CASSTVLGQKLFF; cdr3_nt: TGTGCCAGCAGCACCGTCCTAGGCCAAAAACTGTTTTTT
cdr3_length: 17; v_call: TRBV18; j_call: TRBJ1-1; clone_size: -; d_call: -; cdr3_aa: CASSPRVMGGRDTEAFF; cdr3_nt: TGTGCCAGCTCACCTCGAGTTATGGGGGGACGAGACACTGAAGCTTTCTTT
cdr3_length: 16; v_call: TRBV7-9; j_call: TRBJ2-3; clone_size: few; d_call: TRBD2; cdr3_aa: CASSPIAGFSTDTQYF; cdr3_nt: TGTGCCAGCAGCCCCATAGCGGGTTTTAGCACAGATACGCAGTATTTT
cdr3_length: 11; v_call: TRBV6-6; j_call: TRBJ2-7; clone_size: few; d_call: -; cdr3_aa: CASSQRNEQYF; cdr3_nt: TGTGCCAGCAGCCAGAGAAACGAGCAGTACTTC
cdr3_length: 14; v_call: TRBV30; j_call: TRBJ2-2; clone_size: once; d_call: TRBD2; cdr3_aa: CAWTGTSVNGELFF; cdr3_nt: TGTGCCTGGACCGGGACTAGCGTGAACGGGGAGCTGTTTTTT
cdr3_length: 13; v_call: TRBV4-2; j_call: TRBJ1-4; clone_size: -; d_call: -; cdr3_aa: CASSQELGAKLFF; cdr3_nt: TGTGCCAGCAGCCAAGAATTGGGCGCAAAACTGTTTTTT
cdr3_length: 22; v_call: TRBV27; j_call: TRBJ2-3; clone_size: -; d_call: TRBD2; cdr3_aa: CASSPSPTGLAGSIMGPDTQYF; cdr3_nt: TGTGCCAGCAGTCCCTCTCCAACGGGACTAGCGGGTTCTATCATGGGGCCAGATACGCAGTATTTT
cdr3_length: 15; v_call: TRBV5-4; j_call: TRBJ2-7; clone_size: few; d_call: TRBD1; cdr3_aa: CASSFGTGGRYEQYF; cdr3_nt: TGTGCCAGCAGCTTTGGGACAGGGGGCAGGTACGAGCAGTACTTC
cdr3_length: 15; v_call: TRBV11-1; j_call: TRBJ2-7; clone_size: -; d_call: TRBD1; cdr3_aa: CASSRYGQGVYEQYF; cdr3_nt: TGTGCCAGCAGCCGCTATGGACAGGGGGTCTACGAGCAGTACTTC
cdr3_length: 13; v_call: TRBV29-1; j_call: TRBJ2-5; clone_size: few; d_call: -; cdr3_aa: CSVFSRYQETQYF; cdr3_nt: TGCAGCGTTTTTTCACGGTACCAAGAGACCCAGTACTTC
cdr3_length: 13; v_call: TRBV29-1; j_call: TRBJ2-5; clone_size: few; d_call: -; cdr3_aa: CSVKGWNQETQYF; cdr3_nt: TGCAGCGTAAAGGGGTGGAACCAAGAGACCCAGTACTTC
cdr3_length: 15; v_call: TRBV19; j_call: TRBJ2-1; clone_size: few; d_call: TRBD2; cdr3_aa: CASSSGREAYNEQFF; cdr3_nt: TGTGCCAGTAGTAGCGGGAGGGAGGCCTACAATGAGCAGTTCTTC
cdr3_length: 16; v_call: TRBV30; j_call: TRBJ2-1; clone_size: many; d_call: TRBD2; cdr3_aa: CAWKEGLANSYNEQFF; cdr3_nt: TGTGCCTGGAAAGAAGGACTAGCGAACTCCTACAATGAGCAGTTCTTC
cdr3_length: 15; v_call: TRBV6-1; j_call: TRBJ1-1; clone_size: -; d_call: TRBD1; cdr3_aa: CASSKKTGLNTEAFF; cdr3_nt: TGTGCCAGCAGTAAGAAGACAGGGCTGAACACTGAAGCTTTCTTT
cdr3_length: 16; v_call: TRBV18; j_call: TRBJ1-1; clone_size: -; d_call: -; cdr3_aa: CASSHTTGTSNTEAFF; cdr3_nt: TGTGCCAGCTCACATACAACCGGGACATCGAACACTGAAGCTTTCTTT
cdr3_length: 14; v_call: TRBV14; j_call: TRBJ1-1; clone_size: -; d_call: -; cdr3_aa: CASSRDLQNTEAFF; cdr3_nt: TGTGCCAGCAGCCGCGACCTTCAGAACACTGAAGCTTTCTTT
cdr3_length: 16; v_call: TRBV29-1; j_call: TRBJ1-1; clone_size: few; d_call: TRBD1; cdr3_aa: CSVGGTGATKDTEAFF; cdr3_nt: TGCAGCGTTGGTGGGACAGGGGCGACCAAGGACACTGAAGCTTTCTTT
cdr3_length: 15; v_call: TRBV7-9; j_call: TRBJ2-5; clone_size: -; d_call: TRBD2; cdr3_aa: CASSLTSGSQETQYF; cdr3_nt: TGTGCCAGCAGCTTAACTAGCGGGTCCCAAGAGACCCAGTACTTC
cdr3_length: 13; v_call: TRBV6-5; j_call: TRBJ1-1; clone_size: -; d_call: -; cdr3_aa: CASSYSRGAEAFF; cdr3_nt: TGTGCCAGCAGTTACTCAAGGGGGGCCGAAGCTTTCTTT